This T cell receptor (beta chain) was captured in a study of T cell repertoires in aging, cancer and after chemotherapy. For the study at large: Six age groups, ranging from 30 or younger to 70 or older, included the donors.

Peripheral blood genomic DNA, not sorted cells or RNA, was the template. TRB rearrangements spanning V, D and J were amplified using mixed TRB-A/B primers. TCRdb fed the multiplex PCR reads into MiXCR, producing one record per CDR3 protein. The table lists fewer than 15,000 distinct CDR3 sequences, around 30% of them singletons, with approximately 10% in the top ten. Study findings and constraints: Healthy donors lost TCR diversity with age mainly through richness, cancer patients through richness and evenness.

Relative to its sample, this clonotype is medium-sized. Its antigen remains unknown. The CDR3 spans 19 residues. V gave up 5 bases and J gave up 4 bases; unmatched junction bases: 10. Germline values: CDR1 SGHVS, CDR2 FNYEAQ. This receptor was obtained from a human donor with a blood cancer. The sample was blood. V usage is TRBV7-6 and J usage is TRBJ2-2, with TRBD2 matching 16 bases. This CDR3 is CASSPLGLAGGPFTGELFF. The CDR3 DNA reads TGTGCCAGCAGCCCCCTGGGACTAGCGGGAGGGCCGTTCACCGGGGAGCTGTTTTTT.